The next 24 T cell receptor beta chains were all read from a single sample in a study of identical twins. TCRdb used MiXCR to reprocess the 5' RACE reads, holding one entry per CDR3 protein. The table records approximately 600,000 distinct CDR3 sequences, roughly 7.1% of them present only once. A further study also used this sample, focusing on yellow fever vaccine responses in identical twins.

The sequenced material came from PBMCs. The receptors come from a woman in her late teens or twenties in good health.

This clonotype has at least ten counts. This chain joins TRBV7-9 and TRBJ2-3; a possible D gene is TRBD2 (6 bases). Between the trimmed V and J ends, which lost 8 bases and 4 bases, there was a span of 16 bases. This CDR3 spans 14 amino acids. Germline V gene sequence: CDR1 SEHNR, CDR2 FQNEAQ (reference sequence). The CDR3 reads CASRGLRAADTQYF. CDR3 DNA: TGTGCCAGCCGGGGGTTAAGGGCTGCAGATACGCAGTATTTT. Full variable domain (remainder filled in from reference TRBV7-9 and TRBJ2-3): DTGVSQNPRHKITKRGQNVTFRCDPISEHNRLYWYRQTLGQGPEFLTYFQNEAQLEKSRLLSDRFSAERPKGSFSTLEIQRTEQGDSAMYLCASRGLRAADTQYFGPGTRLTVL.

This sequence joins TRBV4-1 and TRBJ2-1, with 7 positions matching TRBD2. CDR3 size: 18 residues. V lost 1 base and J lost 2; bases outside the gene matches: 11. The germline V gene encodes CDR1 MGHRA and CDR2 YSYEKL. In nucleotides, the CDR3 is TGCGCCAGCAGCCAAGTTCTCGCGGGAGTCCCCCCCTACAATGAGCAGTTCTTC. Protein sequence: CASSQVLAGVPPYNEQFF.

This clonotype was detected ten times or more. The gene calls are TRBV2 and TRBJ1-5, with D perhaps matching TRBD1 (5 bases). The CDR3 sequence is 15 residues long. The V and J ends lost 7 bases and 2 bases respectively, with 15 bases between them. Per the germline V gene, CDR1 is SNHLY and CDR2 is FYNNEI. The CDR3 nucleotides are TGTGCCAGCAAGGACTCGCCGGGGCGCAATCAGCCCCAGCATTTT. Translated: CASKDSPGRNQPQHF.

This chain connects TRBV20-1 to TRBJ2-7, with D possibly matching TRBD2 (6 bases). Trimming cost V 0 bases and J 1 base, with 16 bases left between them. There are 16 residues in the CDR3. Germline V gives CDR1 DFQATT, CDR2 SNEGSKA (reference sequence). CDR3 DNA: TGCAGTGCTAGAGATTTAGGAGGGTTGGGTTCCTACGAGCAGTACTTC. The encoded protein is CSARDLGGLGSYEQYF.

Many counts were recorded for this clonotype. The chain links TRBV12-3 or TRBV12-4 to TRBJ1-6; 8 nucleotides align to TRBD1. The CDR3 contains 13 residues. J gave up 7 bases and V 6 bases, and 2 bases lay outside the gene matches. CDR3 protein: CASRRDRNSPLHF. The CDR3 region has the DNA TGTGCCAGCAGACGGGACAGGAATTCACCCCTCCACTTT.

A remark on this clonotype: The junction differs from germline at one of its ends, possibly a read error. The gene calls are TRBV11-1 and TRBJ2-1; D is perhaps TRBD1 (5 bases). Germline CDR1 is SGHAT and CDR2 is FQDESV (reference sequence). The CDR3 consists of 19 residues. DNA for the CDR3: TGTTCCAGCAGCCCCCGGCAAAGTTTTCAGGGTTATTCCTACAATGAGCAGTTCTTC. It specifies CSSSPRQSFQGYSYNEQFF.

This chain uses TRBV5-6 with TRBJ1-1; a possible D gene is TRBD1 (5 bases). The germline CDR1 and CDR2 sequences are SGHDT and YYEEEE. This CDR3 region has 15 residues. Trimming removed 0 bases at V and 3 bases at J, with 12 bases between. CDR3 loop: CASSLVGAGDTEAFF. DNA for the CDR3: TGTGCCAGCAGCTTGGTAGGTGCGGGGGACACTGAAGCTTTCTTT.

This clonotype was detected many times. The chain has TRBV27 and TRBJ2-1, with D unclear. V was clipped by 2 bases and J by 9 bases, with 8 bases between them. The CDR3 runs to 12 residues. Germline V CDR1 and CDR2: MNHEY, SMNVEV (reference sequence). CDR3 DNA: TGTGCCAGCAGTTTAGTAGGTCTTGAGCAGTTCTTC. Translation: CASSLVGLEQFF.

In its sample, this clonotype was seen a few times. The chain joins TRBV10-3 to TRBJ2-5, with unresolved D. Germline V gene data show CDR1 as ENHRY and CDR2 as SYGVKD. V was cut by 5 bases and J by 5 bases, with 12 bases left in between. This CDR3 region has 13 residues. The chain's CDR3 is CAISTESWETQYF. CDR3 DNA sequence: TGTGCCATCAGTACGGAAAGTTGGGAGACCCAGTACTTC.

This chain connects TRBV7-9 to TRBJ2-7, with 7 bases lining up with TRBD1. The ends lost 2 bases at V and 7 bases at J; junction bases unmatched: 8. Germline V CDR1 and CDR2: SEHNR, FQNEAQ (reference sequence). This CDR3 spans 14 amino acids. The CDR3 loop is CASSLTEGAREQYV. CDR3 nucleotide sequence: TGTGCCAGCAGCTTAACCGAGGGGGCGAGGGAGCAGTACGTC.

Ten or more counts support this clonotype. CDR3 bases: TGCGCCAGCAGGGGAATGGACCTGTTCTCTGGAAACACCATATATTTT. Its protein is CASRGMDLFSGNTIYF. The chain links TRBV10-2 to TRBJ1-3; no clear D gene. CDR3 length equals 16 residues. Per the germline V gene, CDR1 is WSHSY and CDR2 is SAAADI. Trimming cost V 6 bases and J 0 bases, with 15 bases left between them.

This clonotype was observed at least ten times. The CDR3 bases are TGTGCCAGCAGCTTAGGCTCTAGCGGGGGGAATACGCAGTATTTT. It encodes CASSLGSSGGNTQYF. The V gene is TRBV7-8, the J gene TRBJ2-3; 11 bases are shared with TRBD2. The junction had 4 bases not matched to a gene; V was cut back by 1 base and J by 7 bases. Germline assignment: CDR1 SGHVS and CDR2 FQNEAQ. The CDR3 totals 15 residues.

This clonotype was seen repeatedly, ten times or more. V and J are TRBV5-1 and TRBJ2-5, with TRBD2 matching over 9 bases. Germline V gene sequence: CDR1 SGHRS, CDR2 YFSETQ. Trimming removed 9 bases from V and 1 base from J; junction bases left unmatched: 7. CDR3 length: 14 residues. The CDR3 loop is CATKREASQETQYF. The CDR3 coding sequence is TGCGCCACGAAGCGGGAGGCCTCCCAAGAGACCCAGTACTTC.

The rearrangement joins TRBV24-1 to TRBJ2-1, with 9 nucleotides matching TRBD1. Germline V gene lookup returns CDR1 KGHDR and CDR2 SFDVKD. Trimming took 4 bases from V and 5 from J; bases not matched to a gene: 8. The CDR3 consists of 16 residues. This CDR3 reads CATSDPDRGDDNEQFF. CDR3 DNA: TGTGCCACCAGTGACCCAGACAGGGGGGATGACAATGAGCAGTTCTTC.

This clonotype appeared a few times. The chain links TRBV4-2 to TRBJ2-5; a weak D match, TRBD2 (7 bases). Germline CDR1 and CDR2: LGHNA and YNFKEQ. CDR3 length: 13 residues. The V gene lost 8 bases and the J gene lost 3 bases, with 13 bases spanning the gap. The CDR3: CASRGAGKETQYF. CDR3 in DNA: TGTGCCAGCCGGGGGGCAGGGAAAGAGACCCAGTACTTC.

This clonotype was seen at least ten times. This rearrangement joins TRBV29-1 to TRBJ1-1; unclear D gene. The germline CDR1 and CDR2 sequences are SQVTM and ANQGSEA. The V end lost 5 bases, the J end lost 1 base, and 8 bases lay between the germline ends. The CDR3 has 12 residues. CDR3: CSVTSGNTEAFF. The DNA of the CDR3 is TGCAGCGTTACCTCGGGGAACACTGAAGCTTTCTTT.

Ten or more counts support this clonotype. This chain links TRBV12-3 or TRBV12-4 with TRBJ2-1; 10 nucleotides agree with TRBD2. The CDR3 spans 16 residues. With 6 bases clipped from V and 0 bases from J, the junction kept 5 bases outside the gene matches. The CDR3 reads CASSLSGRASYNEQFF. The CDR3 bases are TGTGCCAGCAGCCTCAGCGGGAGGGCCTCCTACAATGAGCAGTTCTTC.

This clonotype was picked up many times. The chain joins TRBV7-2 to TRBJ1-3; D gene uncertain. The CDR3 consists of 16 residues. V was trimmed by 2 bases and J by 0 bases, leaving 11 bases between them. Per germline, CDR1 SGHTA and CDR2 FQGNSA. The CDR3 DNA reads as TGTGCCAGCAGCTTACCGACGGGCAGCTCTGGAAACACCATATATTTT. Translated: CASSLPTGSSGNTIYF.

This clonotype was seen at least ten times. In DNA form, the CDR3 reads TGTGCCATCAGTGAGTCGACTGTCGTGTCGGTTACCAATGAGCAGTTCTTC. Amino acid sequence: CAISESTVVSVTNEQFF. The chain recombines TRBV10-3 with TRBJ2-1; no clear D. The CDR3 contains 17 residues. Between the trimmed V and J ends, which lost 0 bases and 6 bases, there was a span of 18 bases. Germline V gives CDR1 ENHRY, CDR2 SYGVKD.

In this sample, this clonotype turned up a few times. The rearrangement uses TRBV20-1 and TRBJ1-2; 7 nucleotides align to TRBD1. The junction had 12 bases not matched to a gene; V was cut back by 6 bases and J by 2 bases. Germline CDR1 DFQATT, CDR2 SNEGSKA (reference sequence). The CDR3 is made up of 15 amino acids. CDR3 loop: CSAASGFRGNYGYTF. The CDR3 nucleotides are TGCAGTGCCGCTAGTGGCTTCAGGGGGAACTATGGCTACACCTTC.

This chain connects TRBV6-5 to TRBJ2-5; 7 bases are a match to TRBD1. CDR1 and CDR2 from the germline V gene are MNHEY and SVGAGI. The CDR3 consists of 17 residues. V lost 0 bases to trimming and J lost 5 bases; unmatched junction nucleotides: 12. The DNA for the CDR3 is TGTGCCAGCAGTTACTCGGCCAGGGGGTATAGATCGGAGACCCAGTACTTC. It specifies CASSYSARGYRSETQYF.

The chain employs TRBV4-1 and TRBJ2-2, with a possible D match to TRBD2 (6 bases). There are 15 residues in the CDR3. Germline CDR1 is MGHRA and CDR2 is YSYEKL. The V and J ends lost 1 base and 1 base respectively, with 7 bases between them. CDR3 DNA sequence: TGCGCCAGCAGCCAAGGGGGACTGAACACCGGGGAGCTGTTTTTT. It translates to CASSQGGLNTGELFF.

This clonotype has only a few counts. The chain combines TRBV28 with TRBJ2-1; 10 nucleotides align to TRBD2. Germline CDR1 MDHEN, CDR2 SYDVKM. The CDR3 extends over 15 amino acids. The trim removed 7 bases at V and 6 bases at J, leaving 9 bases unmatched. The CDR3 is CASTQAGGPSNEQFF. The DNA for the CDR3 is TGTGCCAGCACCCAAGCGGGAGGGCCGTCCAATGAGCAGTTCTTC.

This clonotype came up a few times. This chain links TRBV5-1 with TRBJ2-7; D not resolved. Germline-derived CDR1 and CDR2 are SGHRS and YFSETQ. V was clipped by 0 bases and J by 9 bases, with 22 bases between them. This CDR3 spans 16 amino acids. CDR3 sequence (DNA): TGCGCCAGCAGCTTGGGAAGGTCCGACCAGGCATCGGGGCAGTACTTC. It encodes CASSLGRSDQASGQYF. Drawing the rest from reference TRBV5-1 and TRBJ2-7, the complete variable domain is KAGVTQTPRYLIKTRGQQVTLSCSPISGHRSVSWYQQTPGQGLQFLFEYFSETQRNKGNFPGRFSGRQFSNSRSEMNVSTLELGDSALYLCASSLGRSDQASGQYFGPGTRLTVT.